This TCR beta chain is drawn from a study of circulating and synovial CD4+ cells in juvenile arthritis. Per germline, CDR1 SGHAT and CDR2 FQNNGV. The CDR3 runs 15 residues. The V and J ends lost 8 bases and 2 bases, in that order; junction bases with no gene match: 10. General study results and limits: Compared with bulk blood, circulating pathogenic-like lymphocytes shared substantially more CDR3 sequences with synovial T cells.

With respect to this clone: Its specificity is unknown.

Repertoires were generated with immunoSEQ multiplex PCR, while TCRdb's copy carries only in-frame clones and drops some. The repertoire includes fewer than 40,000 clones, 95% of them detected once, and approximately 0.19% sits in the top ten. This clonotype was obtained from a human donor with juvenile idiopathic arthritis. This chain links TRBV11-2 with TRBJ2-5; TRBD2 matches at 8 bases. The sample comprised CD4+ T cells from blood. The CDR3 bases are TGTGCCAGCGGATGGGGGCTAGCGGGTCAAGAGACCCAGTACTTC. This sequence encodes CASGWGLAGQETQYF.